The 10 T cell receptor beta chains presented below share a single source sample, sequenced in a study of CD8+ T cells in alopecia areata. cDNA serving as the sequencing template came from extracted, reverse transcribed RNA. Assay: immunoSEQ multiplex PCR; the TCRdb copy retains only in-frame clones and omits some. The table has about 180,000 clones, approximately 49% seen once. Described treatment: oral pan-JAK inhibitor, 5-10 mg twice daily. Sample: CD8+ T cells sorted from blood, taken around week 53, from a patient treated with tofacitinib. Every receptor here comes from a human donor with alopecia areata.

The V gene is TRBV13, the J gene TRBJ2-7; the D gene is possibly TRBD2 (5 bases). Germline V gene sequence: CDR1 PRHDT, CDR2 FYEKMQ (reference sequence). The CDR3 sequence is 14 residues long. Trimming took 5 bases from V and 2 from J, leaving 13 bases between them. In DNA, the CDR3 is TGTGCCAGCAGCCTTGGACTTTCAGCCTACGAGCAGTACTTC. It encodes CASSLGLSAYEQYF.

This clone came up once. This chain uses TRBV5-4 with TRBJ1-2, with 7 bases aligning to TRBD1. CDR1 and CDR2 from the germline V gene are SGHNT and YYREEE (reference sequence). The junction had 2 bases not matched to a gene; V was cut back by 0 bases and J by 3 bases. The CDR3 is made up of 14 amino acids. The CDR3 DNA follows: TGTGCCAGCAGCTTGGAACAGGGGTACTATGGCTACACCTTC. Its protein product is CASSLEQGYYGYTF.

This clone has more than one count but fewer than ten. The chain joins TRBV10-3 to TRBJ1-1; no clear D. Trimming cost V 2 bases and J 4 bases, with 11 bases left between them. The germline V gene encodes CDR1 ENHRY and CDR2 SYGVKD. The CDR3 consists of 14 residues. As DNA, the CDR3 is TGTGCCATCAGTGAGCCTAGTAGGAGCACTGAAGCTTTCTTT. This translates into CAISEPSRSTEAFF.

This clone was seen only a few times. This sequence joins TRBV6-6 and TRBJ2-7; TRBD1 agrees at 7 bases. In germline, CDR1 is MNHNY, CDR2 SVGAGI (reference sequence). There are 13 residues in the CDR3. The trim removed 6 bases at V and 4 bases at J, leaving 6 bases unmatched. The CDR3 reads CASSSATGYEQYF. The CDR3 DNA sequence: TGTGCCAGCAGCTCCGCGACAGGGTACGAGCAGTACTTC.

J is TRBJ2-5 and V is TRBV12-5, with D unclear. Germline-derived CDR1 and CDR2 are LGHNT and FRNRAP. CDR3 length equals 17 residues. Trimming pared 3 bases from V and 0 bases from J, leaving 17 bases between. For the CDR3, the DNA is TGTGCTAGTGGTTTTGCGGACGCCAAAAGGTACCAAGAGACCCAGTACTTC. Translated, it gives CASGFADAKRYQETQYF.

This chain links TRBV27 with TRBJ2-7, with D perhaps matching TRBD1 (6 bases). The length of the CDR3 is 14 residues. Trimming removed 5 bases from V and 3 bases from J, with 14 bases in between. Germline CDR1 MNHEY, CDR2 SMNVEV (reference sequence). CDR3: CASSARDTSYEQYF. In nucleotides, the CDR3 is TGTGCCAGCAGTGCCCGGGACACTAGCTACGAGCAGTACTTC.

This chain connects TRBV4-1 to TRBJ2-2, with D unresolved. V shed 0 bases and J shed 4 bases, with 9 bases lying between them. The CDR3 is 15 amino acids. CDR1 and CDR2 (germline): MGHRA, YSYEKL. CDR3 residues: CASSQDNWVTGELFF. The CDR3 bases are TGCGCCAGCAGCCAAGATAACTGGGTCACCGGGGAGCTGTTTTTT.

This sequence joins TRBV6-5 and TRBJ2-7, with TRBD1 matching 9 bases. The CDR3 runs 14 residues. Germline CDR1 is MNHEY and CDR2 is SVGAGI. Trimming at V came to 6 bases and at J to 6 bases, leaving 9 bases not matched to a gene. CDR3 in amino acids: CASRISGQGTEQYF. The CDR3 DNA follows: TGTGCCAGCAGGATTTCGGGACAGGGAACCGAGCAGTACTTC.

Only a few counts were recorded for this clone. The rearrangement uses TRBV18 and TRBJ2-3; D ambiguous. Germline-derived CDR1 and CDR2 are KGHSH and LQKENI. The germline V and J ends were trimmed by 6 bases and 2 bases, with 9 bases remaining between them. The CDR3 has 13 residues. The CDR3 reads CASSLQSTDTQYF. DNA of the CDR3: TGTGCCAGCTCCCTCCAGTCCACAGATACGCAGTATTTT.

The chain recombines TRBV4-3 with TRBJ1-6; D is unresolved. V lost 0 bases and J 2 bases, leaving 14 bases between the germline ends. The CDR3 length is 18 residues. Germline values: CDR1 LGHNA, CDR2 YSLEER. CDR3 nucleotide sequence: TGCGCCAGCAGCCAAGATCACGAACTCCTCGCCTATAATTCACCCCTCCACTTT. Encoded protein: CASSQDHELLAYNSPLHF.